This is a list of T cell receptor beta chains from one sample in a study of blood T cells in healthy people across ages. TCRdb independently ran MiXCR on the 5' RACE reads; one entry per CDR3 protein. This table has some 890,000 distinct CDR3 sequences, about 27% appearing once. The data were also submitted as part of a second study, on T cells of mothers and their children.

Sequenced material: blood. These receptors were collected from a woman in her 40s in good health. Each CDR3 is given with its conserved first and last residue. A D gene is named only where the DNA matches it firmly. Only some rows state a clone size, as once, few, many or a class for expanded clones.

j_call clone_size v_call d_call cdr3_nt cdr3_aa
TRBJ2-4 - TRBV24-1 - TGTGCCACCAGTGACCCAACCACAGGTAATGAGCAGTACTTC CATSDPTTGNEQYF
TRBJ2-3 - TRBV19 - TGTGCCAGTAGTATGTGGAGCGAGTCTACGCAGTATTTT CASSMWSESTQYF
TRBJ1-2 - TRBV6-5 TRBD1 TGTGCCAGCAGTCGTGGACAGGGGTACTATGGCTACACCTTC CASSRGQGYYGYTF
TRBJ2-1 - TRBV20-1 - TGCAGGGCCGAAACCTACAGTGAGCAGTTCTTC CRAETYSEQFF
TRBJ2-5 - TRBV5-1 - TGCGCCAGCAACCGGCAGGGAAGCCAAGAGACCCAGTACTTC CASNRQGSQETQYF
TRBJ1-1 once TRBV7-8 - TGTGCCAGCACCTGGGGGTCGTCCGGGAACACTGAAGCTTTCTTT CASTWGSSGNTEAFF
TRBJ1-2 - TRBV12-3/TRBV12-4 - TGTGCCAGCAGGGAGACACTTAACTATGGCTACACCTTC CASRETLNYGYTF
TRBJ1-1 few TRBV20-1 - TGCAGTGCCCCTACTGGGGGGGGCACTGAAGCTTTCTTT CSAPTGGGTEAFF
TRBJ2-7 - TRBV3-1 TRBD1 TGTGCCAGCAGCCCGCGACAGGGCCTAAGTCGGTTCTACGAGCAGTACTTC CASSPRQGLSRFYEQYF
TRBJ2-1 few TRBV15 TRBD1 TGTGCCACCAGCAGGGATGGACAGGGGAGCTCCTACAATGAGCAGTTCTTC CATSRDGQGSSYNEQFF
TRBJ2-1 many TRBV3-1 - TGTGCCAGCAGCCACATAGCAGGGATAGGGAATGAGCAGTTCTTC CASSHIAGIGNEQFF
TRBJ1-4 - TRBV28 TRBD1 TGTGCCAGCAGTCCCTCCGCGACAGGGGCGGCTGAAAAACTGTTTTTT CASSPSATGAAEKLFF
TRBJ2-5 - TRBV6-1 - TGTGCCAGCACCGGGGGGCGAGAGACCCAGTACTTC CASTGGRETQYF
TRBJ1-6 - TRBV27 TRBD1 TGCGCCAGCAGTACCTGGACAGGCAGCTCCTATAATTCACCCCTCCACTTT CASSTWTGSSYNSPLHF
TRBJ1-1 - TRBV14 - TGTGCCAGCAGCCAGGGTCTCATTGAAGCTTTCTTT CASSQGLIEAFF
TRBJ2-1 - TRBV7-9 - TGTGCCAGCAGCCCCCTCGGCGATGGGCAGTTCTTC CASSPLGDGQFF
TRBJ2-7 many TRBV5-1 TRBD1 TGCGCCAGCAGCCCCCAGTCGGGACAGAACTACGAGCAGTACTTC CASSPQSGQNYEQYF
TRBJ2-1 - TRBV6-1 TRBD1 TGTGCCAGCATATGGACAGGGGGCTACAATGAGCAGTTCTTC CASIWTGGYNEQFF
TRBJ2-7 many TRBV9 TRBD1 TGTGCCAGCAGCGCCCGGGACAGGTCGGGGGAGCAGTACTTC CASSARDRSGEQYF
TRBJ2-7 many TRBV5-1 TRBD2 TGCGCCAGCAGCTTGAGGGGACCCGGGACTACAGGCTACGAGCAGTACTTC CASSLRGPGTTGYEQYF
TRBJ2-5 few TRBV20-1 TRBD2 TGCAGTGCTAGAGATATGGGGGGGGTCCAAGAGACCCAGTACTTC CSARDMGGVQETQYF
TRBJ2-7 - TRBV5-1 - TGCGCCAGCAGCTGGGACTTGGACTACGAGCAGTACTTC CASSWDLDYEQYF
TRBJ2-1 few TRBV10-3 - TGTGCCATCATGAGGGGGGGCTCCTACAATGAGCAGTTCTTC CAIMRGGSYNEQFF
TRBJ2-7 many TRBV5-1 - TGCGCCAGCAGCGTGAGCTCCTACGAGCAGTACTTC CASSVSSYEQYF
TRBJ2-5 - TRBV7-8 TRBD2 TGTGCCAGCACCGCTCTAGGGAGGGGAGAGACCCAGTACTTC CASTALGRGETQYF